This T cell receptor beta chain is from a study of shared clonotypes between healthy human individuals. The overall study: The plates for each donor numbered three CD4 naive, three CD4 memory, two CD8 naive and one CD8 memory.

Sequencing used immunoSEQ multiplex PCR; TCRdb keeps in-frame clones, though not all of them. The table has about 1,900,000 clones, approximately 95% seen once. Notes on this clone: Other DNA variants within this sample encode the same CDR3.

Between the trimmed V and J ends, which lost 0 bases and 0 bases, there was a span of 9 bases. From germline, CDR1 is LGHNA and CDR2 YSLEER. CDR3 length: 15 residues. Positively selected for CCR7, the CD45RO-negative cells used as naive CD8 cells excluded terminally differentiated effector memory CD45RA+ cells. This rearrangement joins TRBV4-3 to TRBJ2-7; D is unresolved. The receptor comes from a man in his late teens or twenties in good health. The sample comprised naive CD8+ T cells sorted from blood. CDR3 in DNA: TGCGCCAGCAGCCAAGAGGAAGGGATCTCCTACGAGCAGTACTTC. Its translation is CASSQEEGISYEQYF.